Following are 6 T cell receptor beta chains from one sample sequenced in a study of blood T cell repertoires in COVID-19. Some clones are missing from TCRdb's copy, which holds only in-frame ones; the method was immunoSEQ multiplex PCR. Here the sample spans tens of thousands of clones, about 89% being singletons. The sample consisted of peripheral blood. The receptors come from a woman aged 60-75 years with active COVID-19.

The V and J genes are TRBV11-3 and TRBJ2-1; TRBD2 matches at 7 bases. The germline gives CDR1 SGHNT, CDR2 YENEEA. V gave up 5 bases and J gave up 1 base; unmatched junction bases: 5. The CDR3 sequence is 15 residues long. The CDR3 region has the DNA TGTGCCAGCAGCCGCAAGCGGGGTTCCTACAATGAGCAGTTCTTC. Encoded protein: CASSRKRGSYNEQFF.

The chain combines TRBV2 with TRBJ1-2; TRBD1 is a possible D gene (6 bases). The V end was cut by 4 bases, the J end by 7 bases, with 13 bases between. Germline V gene lookup returns CDR1 SNHLY and CDR2 FYNNEI. The CDR3 has 13 residues. CDR3: CASSVERGGGYTF. The DNA for the CDR3 is TGTGCCAGCAGTGTAGAGAGGGGGGGTGGCTACACCTTC.

The chain employs TRBV6-5 and TRBJ2-1; 9 bases are a match to TRBD1. V was pared by 5 bases and J by 7 bases, with 6 bases of the junction left unmatched. The germline CDR1 and CDR2 sequences are MNHEY and SVGAGI. The CDR3 spans 14 residues. CDR3 amino acids: CASSPGQGGNEQFF. The DNA of the CDR3 is TGTGCCAGCAGTCCGGGACAGGGTGGGAATGAGCAGTTCTTC.

This clone was detected only once. The genes are TRBV9 and TRBJ1-6; 7 positions agree with TRBD1. The V gene's germline CDR1 is SGDLS and CDR2 YYNGEE. The CDR3 contains 15 residues. Trimming cost V 1 base and J 8 bases; bases outside gene matches: 6. DNA for the CDR3: TGTGCCAGCAGCGTACAACAGGGGCCCGATTCACCCCTCCACTTT. This encodes CASSVQQGPDSPLHF.

The rearrangement links TRBV6-5 to TRBJ1-5, with 9 bases identical to TRBD1. Germline CDR1 reads MNHEY; CDR2 reads SVGAGI. The CDR3 spans 15 residues. Losses at the gene ends were 9 bases for V and 2 bases for J; bases not matched to a gene: 8. CDR3 amino acids: CASTTGGVGNQPQHF. CDR3 nucleotide sequence: TGTGCCAGTACCACAGGGGGCGTAGGCAATCAGCCCCAGCATTTT.

In this sample, this clone turned up once. The rearrangement links TRBV25-1 to TRBJ2-2; a weak D match, TRBD1 (5 bases). Trimming removed 3 bases from V and 3 bases from J, with 8 bases in between. The germline gives CDR1 MGHDK, CDR2 SYGVNS. This CDR3 has 14 amino acids. CDR3: CASSDQGYTGELFF. CDR3 sequence (DNA): TGTGCCAGCAGTGACCAGGGATACACCGGGGAGCTGTTTTTT.